This T cell receptor beta chain is from a study of blood T cell repertoires in COVID-19. Across the whole study: The analysed material was cDNA or gDNA that came from T cells, B-cell-depleted T cells, or PBMCs.

Authors' analysis steps: Using reference gene primer amplification, nucleated cell counts were estimated. TCRdb's copy holds only in-frame clones and misses some; the assay was immunoSEQ multiplex PCR. V, J and clone size reflect that table, while D and trimming were determined from the DNA. The data hold 250,000 to 300,000 clones, with more than 80% observed a single time. This clone was counted a single time. The sequenced sample consisted of peripheral blood. This TCR derives from a woman aged 50 to 60 with COVID-19, enrolled during active disease.

The CDR3 here is CASRARQGVSYGYTF. CDR3 DNA: TGTGCCAGCAGGGCCCGACAGGGGGTTAGCTATGGCTACACCTTC. This chain joins TRBV27 and TRBJ1-2; 9 bases agree with TRBD1. The CDR3 spans 15 residues. Germline trimming cut 6 bases from V and 4 bases from J; bases unmatched to any gene: 9. CDR1 and CDR2 (germline): MNHEY, SMNVEV (reference sequence).